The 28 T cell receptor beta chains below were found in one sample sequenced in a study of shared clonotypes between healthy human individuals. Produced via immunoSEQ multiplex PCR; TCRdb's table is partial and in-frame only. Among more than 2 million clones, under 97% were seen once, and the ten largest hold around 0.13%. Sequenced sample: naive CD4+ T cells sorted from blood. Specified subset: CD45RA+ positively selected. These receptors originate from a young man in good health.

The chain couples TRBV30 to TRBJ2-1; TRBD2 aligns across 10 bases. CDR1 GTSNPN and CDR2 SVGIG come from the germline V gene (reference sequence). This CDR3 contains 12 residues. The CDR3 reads CAGSGRNNEQFF. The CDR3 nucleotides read TGTGCGGGTAGCGGGAGGAATAATGAGCAGTTCTTC. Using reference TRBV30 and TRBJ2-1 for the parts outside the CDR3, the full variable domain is SQTIHQWPATLVQPVGSPLSLECTVEGTSNPNLYWYRQAAGRGLQLLFYSVGIGQISSEVPQNLSASRPQDRQFILSSKKLLLSDSGFYLCAGSGRNNEQFFGPGTRLTVL.

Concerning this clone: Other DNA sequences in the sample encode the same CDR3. The chain's CDR3 is CSVGGDGYTF. The CDR3 DNA reads TGCAGTGTTGGCGGTGATGGCTACACCTTC. The V and J genes are TRBV20-1 and TRBJ1-2; D is undetermined. The CDR3 runs to 10 residues. V was trimmed by 7 bases and J by 6 bases, leaving 9 bases between them. Looked up from germline, CDR1 is DFQATT and CDR2 is SNEGSKA (reference sequence).

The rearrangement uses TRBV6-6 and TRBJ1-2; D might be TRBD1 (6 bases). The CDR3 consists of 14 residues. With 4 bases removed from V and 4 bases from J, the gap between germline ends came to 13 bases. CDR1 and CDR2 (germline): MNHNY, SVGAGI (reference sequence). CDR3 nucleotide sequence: TGTGCCAGCAGTTCCATACAGGGATCCTATGGCTACACCTTC. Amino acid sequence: CASSSIQGSYGYTF.

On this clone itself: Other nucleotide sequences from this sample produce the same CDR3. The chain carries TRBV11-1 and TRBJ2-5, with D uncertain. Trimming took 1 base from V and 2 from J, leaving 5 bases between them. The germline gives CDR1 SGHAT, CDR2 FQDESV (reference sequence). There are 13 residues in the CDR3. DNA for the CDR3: TGTGCCAGCAGCTTAGGCCTACAAGAGACCCAGTACTTC. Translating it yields CASSLGLQETQYF.

The CDR3 here is CASTLKRGGPYEQYF. DNA for the CDR3: TGTGCCAGCACCCTTAAGCGGGGGGGCCCCTACGAGCAGTACTTC. V usage is TRBV6-8 and J usage is TRBJ2-7; 10 bases align to TRBD2. The CDR3 extends over 15 amino acids. Germline V CDR1 and CDR2: MNHGY, SAAAGT. The V gene end was trimmed by 7 bases and the J gene end by 2 bases; junction bases not matched to a gene: 8.

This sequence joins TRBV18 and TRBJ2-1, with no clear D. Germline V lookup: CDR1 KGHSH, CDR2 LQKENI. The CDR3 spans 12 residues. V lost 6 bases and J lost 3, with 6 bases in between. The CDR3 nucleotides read TGTGCCAGCTCTACCGACTACAATGAGCAGTTCTTC. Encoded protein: CASSTDYNEQFF.

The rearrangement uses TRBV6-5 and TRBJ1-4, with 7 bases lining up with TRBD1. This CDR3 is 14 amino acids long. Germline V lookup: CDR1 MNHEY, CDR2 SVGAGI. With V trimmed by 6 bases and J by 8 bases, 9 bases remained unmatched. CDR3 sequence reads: CASRNSGGGEKLFF. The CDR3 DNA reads TGTGCCAGCAGAAACTCAGGGGGTGGGGAAAAACTGTTTTTT.

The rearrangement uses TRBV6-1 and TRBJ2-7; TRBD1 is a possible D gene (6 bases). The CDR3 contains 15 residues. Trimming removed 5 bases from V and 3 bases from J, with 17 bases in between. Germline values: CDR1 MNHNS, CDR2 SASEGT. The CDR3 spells CASSPQGVINYEQYF. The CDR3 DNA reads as TGTGCCAGCAGTCCACAGGGAGTAATTAACTACGAGCAGTACTTC.

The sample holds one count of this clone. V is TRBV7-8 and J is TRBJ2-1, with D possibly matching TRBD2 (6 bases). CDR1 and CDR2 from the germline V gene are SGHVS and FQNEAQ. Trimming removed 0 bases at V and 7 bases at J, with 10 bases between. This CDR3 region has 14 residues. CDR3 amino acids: CASSLALTRNEQFF. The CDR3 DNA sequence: TGTGCCAGCAGCTTAGCGTTGACTAGAAATGAGCAGTTCTTC.

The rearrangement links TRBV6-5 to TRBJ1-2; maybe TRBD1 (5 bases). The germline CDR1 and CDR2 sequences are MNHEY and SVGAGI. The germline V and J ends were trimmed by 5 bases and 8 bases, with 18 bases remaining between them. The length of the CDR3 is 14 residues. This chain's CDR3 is CASSNRDAGGGYTF. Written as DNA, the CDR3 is TGTGCCAGCAGTAACCGGGACGCCGGAGGGGGCTACACCTTC.

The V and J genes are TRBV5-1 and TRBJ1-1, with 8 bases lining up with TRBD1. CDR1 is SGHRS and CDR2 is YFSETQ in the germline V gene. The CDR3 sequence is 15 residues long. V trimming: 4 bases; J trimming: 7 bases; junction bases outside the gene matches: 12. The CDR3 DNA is TGCGCCAGCAGCCTCCCGGGACAGGACAGTCTTGAAGCTTTCTTT. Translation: CASSLPGQDSLEAFF.

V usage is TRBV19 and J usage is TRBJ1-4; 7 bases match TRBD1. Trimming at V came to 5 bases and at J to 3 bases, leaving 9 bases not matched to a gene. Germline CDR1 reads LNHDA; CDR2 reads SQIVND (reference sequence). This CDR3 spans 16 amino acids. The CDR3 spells CASSPLTGTANEKLFF. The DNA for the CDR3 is TGTGCCAGTAGTCCGCTCACCGGGACAGCTAATGAAAAACTGTTTTTT.

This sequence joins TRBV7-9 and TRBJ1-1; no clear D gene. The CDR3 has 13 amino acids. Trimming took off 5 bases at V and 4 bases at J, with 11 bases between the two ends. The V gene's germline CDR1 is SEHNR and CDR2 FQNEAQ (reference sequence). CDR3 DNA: TGTGCCAGCAGCACACAGAGCAGCACTGAAGCTTTCTTT. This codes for CASSTQSSTEAFF.

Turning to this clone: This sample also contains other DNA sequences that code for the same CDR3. The CDR3 loop reads CASSIGLQETQYF. Written as DNA, the CDR3 is TGTGCCAGTAGTATTGGGCTACAAGAGACCCAGTACTTC. The chain combines TRBV19 with TRBJ2-5; D uncertain. Germline V gene lookup returns CDR1 LNHDA and CDR2 SQIVND (reference sequence). V shed 3 bases and J shed 2 bases, with 7 bases lying between them. This CDR3 comprises 13 residues.

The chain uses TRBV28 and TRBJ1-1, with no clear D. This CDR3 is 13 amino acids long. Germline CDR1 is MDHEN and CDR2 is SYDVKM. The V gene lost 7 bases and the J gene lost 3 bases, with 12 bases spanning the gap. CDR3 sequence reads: CASTNKVDTEAFF. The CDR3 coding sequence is TGTGCCAGCACCAACAAGGTGGACACTGAAGCTTTCTTT.

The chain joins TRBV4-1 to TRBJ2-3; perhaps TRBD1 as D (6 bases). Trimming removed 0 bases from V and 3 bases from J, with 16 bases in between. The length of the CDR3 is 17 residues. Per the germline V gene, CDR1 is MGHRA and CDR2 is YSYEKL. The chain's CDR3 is CASSQEATGMGTDTQYF. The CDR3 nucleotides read TGCGCCAGCAGCCAAGAGGCGACAGGAATGGGTACAGATACGCAGTATTTT.

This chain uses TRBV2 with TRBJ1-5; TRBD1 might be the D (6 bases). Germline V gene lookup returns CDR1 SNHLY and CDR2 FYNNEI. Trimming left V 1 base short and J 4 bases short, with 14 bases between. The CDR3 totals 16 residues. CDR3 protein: CASSEGSGRGNQPQHF. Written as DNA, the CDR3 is TGTGCCAGCAGTGAAGGGTCGGGCAGGGGAAATCAGCCCCAGCATTTT.

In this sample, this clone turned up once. In nucleotides, the CDR3 is TGTGCCAGCTCACCACCCCAGGGGAGAAACACTGAAGCTTTCTTT. Protein sequence: CASSPPQGRNTEAFF. The chain has TRBV18 and TRBJ1-1, with D maybe TRBD1 (6 bases). V was trimmed by 0 bases and J by 2 bases, leaving 10 bases between them. The CDR3 sequence is 15 residues long. Germline V lookup: CDR1 KGHSH, CDR2 LQKENI.

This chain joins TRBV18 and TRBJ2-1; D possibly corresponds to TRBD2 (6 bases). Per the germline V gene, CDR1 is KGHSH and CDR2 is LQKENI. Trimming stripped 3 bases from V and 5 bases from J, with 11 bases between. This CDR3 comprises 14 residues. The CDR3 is CASSPEGLNNEQFF. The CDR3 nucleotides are TGTGCCAGCTCACCCGAGGGACTTAACAATGAGCAGTTCTTC.

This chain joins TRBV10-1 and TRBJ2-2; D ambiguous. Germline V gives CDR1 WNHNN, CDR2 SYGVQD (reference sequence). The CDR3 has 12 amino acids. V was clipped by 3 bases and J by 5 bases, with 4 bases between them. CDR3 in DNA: TGCGCCAGCAGTGATCCGACCGGGGAGCTGTTTTTT. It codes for CASSDPTGELFF.

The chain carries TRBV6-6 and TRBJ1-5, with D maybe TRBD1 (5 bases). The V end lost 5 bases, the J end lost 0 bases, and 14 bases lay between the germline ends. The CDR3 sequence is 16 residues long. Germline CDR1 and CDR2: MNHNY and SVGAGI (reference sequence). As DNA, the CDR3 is TGTGCCAGCAGTGGGGGGACGGATGTTAGCAATCAGCCCCAGCATTTT. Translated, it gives CASSGGTDVSNQPQHF.

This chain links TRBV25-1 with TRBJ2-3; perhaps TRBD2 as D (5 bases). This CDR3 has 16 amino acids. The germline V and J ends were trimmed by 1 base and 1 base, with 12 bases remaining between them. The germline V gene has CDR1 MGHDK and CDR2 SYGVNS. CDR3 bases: TGTGCCAGCAGTGAATTGGGCGGAGGCGGCACAGATACGCAGTATTTT. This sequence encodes CASSELGGGGTDTQYF.

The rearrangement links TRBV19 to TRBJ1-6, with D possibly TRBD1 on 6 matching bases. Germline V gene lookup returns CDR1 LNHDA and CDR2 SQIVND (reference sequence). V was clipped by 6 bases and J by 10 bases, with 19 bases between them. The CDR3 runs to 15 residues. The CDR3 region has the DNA TGTGCCAGTAGGAGAGCACAGGGCGCGGCATCACCCCTCCACTTT. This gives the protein CASRRAQGAASPLHF.

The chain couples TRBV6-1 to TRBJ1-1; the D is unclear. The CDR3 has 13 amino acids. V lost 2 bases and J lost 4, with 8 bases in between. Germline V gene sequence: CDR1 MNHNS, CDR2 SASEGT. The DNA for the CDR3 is TGTGCCAGCAGTGAAAAGTCAGCCACTGAAGCTTTCTTT. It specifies CASSEKSATEAFF.

In DNA form, the CDR3 reads TGTGCCAGCAGTCCCATCACAGGGGCTGGGGAGACCCAGTACTTC. Its translation is CASSPITGAGETQYF. The rearrangement links TRBV2 to TRBJ2-5; 7 bases fit TRBD1. V lost 5 bases and J lost 5; bases outside the gene matches: 11. The CDR3 totals 15 residues. CDR1 is SNHLY, CDR2 FYNNEI, per germline.

CDR3 bases: TGCGCCAGCAGCCGTACAGGGAGCTCTGGAAACACCATATATTTT. Protein product: CASSRTGSSGNTIYF. This rearrangement joins TRBV4-1 to TRBJ1-3; tentatively, D is TRBD1 (6 bases). The length of the CDR3 is 15 residues. Germline CDR1 reads MGHRA; CDR2 reads YSYEKL. V dropped 4 bases and J dropped 0 bases, with 10 bases sitting between them.

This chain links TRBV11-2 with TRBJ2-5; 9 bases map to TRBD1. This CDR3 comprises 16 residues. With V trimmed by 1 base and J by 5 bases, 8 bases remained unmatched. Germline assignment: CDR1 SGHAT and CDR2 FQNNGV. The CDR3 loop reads CASSLVATGGRETQYF. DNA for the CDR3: TGTGCCAGCAGCTTAGTCGCGACAGGGGGTAGGGAGACCCAGTACTTC.

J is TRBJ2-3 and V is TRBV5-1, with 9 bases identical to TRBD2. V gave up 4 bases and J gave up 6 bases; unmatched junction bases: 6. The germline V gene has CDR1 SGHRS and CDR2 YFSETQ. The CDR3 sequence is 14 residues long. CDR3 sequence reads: CASSDVAGVDTQYF. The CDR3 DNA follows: TGCGCCAGCAGCGATGTAGCGGGAGTTGATACGCAGTATTTT.